This T cell receptor (beta chain) was retrieved from a study of T cells in Graves' hyperthyroidism and ophthalmopathy. Study-level findings and limits: Model output signaled ophthalmopathy a median around 6.9 months ahead of onset.

This clonotype was counted many times. Its cognate antigen is unknown. Amplification of TCR beta CDR3 regions used RNA as the template. A set of HTBI primers served as the primers for a first-round RT-PCR of the TCR CDR3. MiXCR was run by TCRdb on the multiplex PCR reads, yielding one entry per CDR3 protein. The sample has around 350,000 distinct CDR3 sequences, about a fifth seen once. The hyperthyroidism patients had all been newly diagnosed, and their disease duration was under 2 months. Their ages ranged from 18 to 65 years. The CDR3 loop spans 13 amino acids. Germline V gene data show CDR1 as DFQATT and CDR2 as SNEGSKA (reference sequence). Trimming at V came to 3 bases and at J to 2 bases, leaving 2 bases not matched to a gene.

The chain joins TRBV20-1 to TRBJ2-7, with 9 nucleotides matching TRBD2. This receptor was taken from a woman under 30 with Graves' hyperthyroidism. The specimen sequenced was blood. The CDR3 nucleotides are TGCAGTGCTAGGCGACTAGCGGCCTACGAGCAGTACTTC. It encodes CSARRLAAYEQYF.